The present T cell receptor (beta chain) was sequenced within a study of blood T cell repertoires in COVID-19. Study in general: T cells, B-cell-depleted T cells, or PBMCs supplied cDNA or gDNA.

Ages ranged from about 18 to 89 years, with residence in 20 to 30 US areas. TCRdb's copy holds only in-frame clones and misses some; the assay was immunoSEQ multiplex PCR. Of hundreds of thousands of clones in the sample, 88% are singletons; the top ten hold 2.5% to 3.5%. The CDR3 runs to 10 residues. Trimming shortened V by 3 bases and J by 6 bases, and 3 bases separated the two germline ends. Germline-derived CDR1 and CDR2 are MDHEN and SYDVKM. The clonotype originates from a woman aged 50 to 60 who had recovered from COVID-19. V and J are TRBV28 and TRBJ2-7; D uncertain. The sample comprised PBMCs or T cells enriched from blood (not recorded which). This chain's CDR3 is CASSFSEQYF. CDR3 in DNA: TGTGCCAGCAGTTTCTCCGAGCAGTACTTC.